These 14 T cell receptor beta chains came from one sample sequenced in a study of blood T cell repertoires in COVID-19. The assay was immunoSEQ multiplex PCR, and TCRdb's table has in-frame clones only and misses some. This table holds 120,000 or so clones, roughly 80% found once. Sequencing input: peripheral blood. The receptors originated from a man aged 55 to 69 with acute or convalescent COVID-19.

This clone has just a few counts. V gene TRBV6-5 combines with J gene TRBJ2-7; a possible D gene is TRBD1 (5 bases). This CDR3 spans 13 amino acids. The V gene lost 7 bases and the J gene lost 6 bases, with 16 bases spanning the gap. CDR1 and CDR2 (germline): MNHEY, SVGAGI. CDR3 bases: TGTGCCAGCATCCTGGTAGGGGCCGGCGAGCAGTACTTC. Translated, it gives CASILVGAGEQYF.

This chain uses TRBV9 with TRBJ2-7; D gene ambiguous. This CDR3 has 12 amino acids. V shed 3 bases and J shed 7 bases, with 11 bases lying between them. The germline V gene has CDR1 SGDLS and CDR2 YYNGEE. DNA of the CDR3: TGTGCCAGCAGCGCCCCTTCTCCGGAGCAGTACTTC. It codes for CASSAPSPEQYF. The variable domain in full, with the rest retrieved from reference TRBV9 and TRBJ2-7, is DSGVTQTPKHLITATGQRVTLRCSPRSGDLSVYWYQQSLDQGLQFLIQYYNGEERAKGNILERFSAQQFPDLHSELNLSSLELGDSALYFCASSAPSPEQYFGPGTRLTVT.

This clone has more than one count but fewer than ten. This chain links TRBV27 with TRBJ2-7, with 11 bases that match TRBD1. This CDR3 has 16 amino acids. Losses at the gene ends were 5 bases for V and 5 bases for J; bases not matched to a gene: 11. In germline, CDR1 is MNHEY, CDR2 SMNVEV (reference sequence). CDR3 sequence reads: CASSETPGQGENEQYF. CDR3 in DNA: TGTGCCAGCAGTGAAACGCCGGGACAGGGGGAGAACGAGCAGTACTTC.

V and J are TRBV29-1 and TRBJ2-6, with no clear D. The germline V gene encodes CDR1 SQVTM and CDR2 ANQGSEA. Trimming stripped 6 bases from V and 4 bases from J, with 10 bases between. The CDR3 is 13 residues long. CDR3 protein: CSVATSGANVLTF. The CDR3 DNA reads TGCAGCGTAGCCACCTCCGGGGCCAACGTCCTGACTTTC.

The gene calls are TRBV18 and TRBJ2-1, with 7 bases fitting TRBD1. The CDR3 has 17 residues. CDR1 is KGHSH and CDR2 is LQKENI in the germline V gene. The V segment lost 4 bases and the J segment 7 bases; nucleotides outside the gene matches: 16. The CDR3 DNA is TGTGCCAGCTCACTTTATATTAACCGGGACAGCAAGAATGAGCAGTTCTTC. Its protein is CASSLYINRDSKNEQFF. The full variable domain, rest sourced from reference TRBV18 and TRBJ2-1, is NAGVMQNPRHLVRRRGQEARLRCSPMKGHSHVYWYRQLPEEGLKFMVYLQKENIIDESGMPKERFSAEFPKEGPSILRIQQVVRGDSAAYFCASSLYINRDSKNEQFFGPGTRLTVL.

V and J are TRBV6-5 and TRBJ2-3; the match to TRBD2 covers 12 bases. Germline V gene lookup returns CDR1 MNHEY and CDR2 SVGAGI. V trimming: 6 bases; J trimming: 6 bases; junction bases outside the gene matches: 4. The CDR3 is made up of 14 amino acids. The CDR3 DNA sequence: TGTGCCAGCAGAGCTAGCGGGGGGGCCGATACGCAGTATTTT. Amino acids: CASRASGGADTQYF.

The chain recombines TRBV15 with TRBJ1-6; D remains unclear. CDR1 LNHNV and CDR2 YYDKDF come from the germline V gene (reference sequence). V lost 0 bases and J 10 bases, leaving 10 bases between the germline ends. The CDR3 is 14 residues long. Here the CDR3 reads CATSRDTRGSPLHF. The CDR3 DNA sequence: TGTGCCACCAGCAGAGACACCAGAGGCTCACCCCTCCACTTT.

The rearrangement joins TRBV7-8 to TRBJ1-1, with a weak D call TRBD1 (5 bases). V was shortened by 5 bases and J by 0 bases, with 13 bases between the two germline ends. In germline, CDR1 is SGHVS, CDR2 FQNEAQ. The CDR3 covers 15 residues. The CDR3 sequence is CASSPRQQMNTEAFF. CDR3 in DNA: TGTGCCAGCAGCCCCAGACAGCAGATGAACACTGAAGCTTTCTTT.

J is TRBJ1-6 and V is TRBV12-5; the D gene is possibly TRBD1 (5 bases). Germline CDR1 and CDR2: LGHNT and FRNRAP. V was shortened by 0 bases and J by 10 bases, with 13 bases between the two germline ends. The CDR3 contains 15 residues. CDR3 in amino acids: CASGLVRGIGSPLHF. CDR3 DNA: TGTGCTAGTGGTTTGGTAAGGGGAATAGGCTCACCCCTCCACTTT.

This chain uses TRBV4-1 with TRBJ1-4; D is unclear. Trimming pared 4 bases from V and 4 bases from J, leaving 16 bases between. Germline CDR1 is MGHRA and CDR2 is YSYEKL. The CDR3 consists of 16 residues. CDR3 sequence (DNA): TGCGCCAGCAGCCGGACCCCGGGAGTTCTTAATGAAAAACTGTTTTTT. This gives the protein CASSRTPGVLNEKLFF.

The rearrangement links TRBV6-2 or TRBV6-3 to TRBJ2-3; the match to TRBD1 covers 9 bases. This CDR3 region has 16 residues. The J segment lost 4 bases and the V segment lost 0 bases, leaving 5 bases of the junction unmatched. Germline CDR1 MNHEY, CDR2 SVGEGT. CDR3 nucleotide sequence: TGTGCCAGCAGTTACTCGGACAGGGGCGTGGCAGATACGCAGTATTTT. Translation gives CASSYSDRGVADTQYF.

The chain is built from TRBV9 and TRBJ2-3; D is unresolved. Trimming left V 0 bases short and J 8 bases short, with 7 bases between. Germline CDR1 is SGDLS and CDR2 is YYNGEE. This CDR3 has 12 amino acids. The CDR3 sequence is CASSVGSGTQYF. The CDR3, as DNA: TGTGCCAGCAGCGTAGGGTCGGGTACGCAGTATTTT.

This clone appeared a few times. The chain recombines TRBV6-1 with TRBJ1-2; tentative D call: TRBD1 (5 bases). Germline-derived CDR1 and CDR2 are MNHNS and SASEGT. The CDR3 spans 15 residues. V was shortened by 3 bases and J by 4 bases, with 15 bases between the two germline ends. CDR3 sequence reads: CASSENRLLFYGYTF. DNA for the CDR3: TGTGCCAGCAGTGAGAACAGGTTACTCTTCTATGGCTACACCTTC.

This chain connects TRBV3-1 (or the pseudogene TRBV3-2) to TRBJ2-1; 10 positions agree with TRBD2. The J segment lost 9 bases and the V segment lost 1 base, leaving 15 bases of the junction unmatched. The CDR3 loop spans 18 amino acids. From germline, CDR1 is LGHDT and CDR2 YNNKEL (reference sequence). The CDR3 DNA sequence: TGTGCCAGCAGCCAAGGCCTCTCCTCTAGCGGGGGCAGGGGTGAGCAGTTCTTC. Translation: CASSQGLSSSGGRGEQFF.